This paragraph covers one T cell receptor beta chain sequence. The target antigen is unknown. This PCR relied on a set of 60 Vbeta primers and 13 Jbeta primers. The method was immunoSEQ multiplex PCR; TCRdb's version includes in-frame clones alone and lacks a portion of them. The sample lists more than 150,000 clones, under 80% occurring once. The sample originates from a study of cytomegalovirus exposure and HLA in healthy donors. Study-wide results and limits: Later analysis demonstrated an association between a missense DCLRE1C variant and TCR beta V- and J-gene trimming.

CDR3 length equals 16 residues. V was shortened by 5 bases and J by 2 bases, with 18 bases between the two germline ends. The germline gives CDR1 MDHEN, CDR2 SYDVKM. The V gene is TRBV28, the J gene TRBJ1-2, with D maybe TRBD1 (5 bases). The specimen sequenced was PBMCs. The sequence derives from a woman aged 25 to 45 in good health and CMV-seropositive. The CDR3 region has the DNA TGTGCCAGCAGTCCTCCCCCCAGGGATGGGAACTATGGCTACACCTTC. Amino acids: CASSPPPRDGNYGYTF.